These T cell receptor beta chains were read from a single sample in a study of cytomegalovirus exposure and HLA in healthy donors. Clones were sequenced by immunoSEQ multiplex PCR, and TCRdb holds only the in-frame ones, with some missing. The sample shows about 130,000 clones, roughly nine tenths of them seen only once. What was sequenced was PBMCs. The receptor source for this set is a young woman in good health and CMV-seronegative. CDR3s include the opening cysteine and the closing phenylalanine or tryptophan. The order of the fields is clone size, D gene, J gene, V gene, CDR3 DNA, CDR3 protein. A D gene is named only where the DNA matches it firmly. For some rows the clone size is stated as once, few or many, or as a class when expanded; others skip it.

clone_size: .; d_call: TRBD2; j_call: TRBJ2-1; v_call: TRBV30; cdr3_nt: TGTGCTCTTACTAGCGGGGTGGGGAATGAGCAGTTCTTC; cdr3_aa: CALTSGVGNEQFF
clone_size: .; d_call: TRBD1; j_call: TRBJ2-2; v_call: TRBV6-1; cdr3_nt: TGTGCCAGCCCCGGGACAGACACCGGGGAGCTGTTTTTT; cdr3_aa: CASPGTDTGELFF
clone_size: .; d_call: TRBD2; j_call: TRBJ2-1; v_call: TRBV27; cdr3_nt: TGTGCCAGCAGTCAACGTGGAGCGGGGAACAATGAGCAGTTCTTC; cdr3_aa: CASSQRGAGNNEQFF
clone_size: .; d_call: .; j_call: TRBJ2-2; v_call: TRBV7-2; cdr3_nt: TGTGCCAGCACCCCCGGAGGACGGGCGAACACCGGGGAGCTGTTTTTT; cdr3_aa: CASTPGGRANTGELFF
clone_size: .; d_call: .; j_call: TRBJ2-7; v_call: TRBV7-9; cdr3_nt: TGTGCCACCTCTTGGGGGGACTCCTACGAGCAGTACTTC; cdr3_aa: CATSWGDSYEQYF
clone_size: .; d_call: .; j_call: TRBJ2-7; v_call: TRBV11-3; cdr3_nt: TGTGCCAGCAGCCACTCCTACGAGCAGTACTTC; cdr3_aa: CASSHSYEQYF
clone_size: .; d_call: .; j_call: TRBJ2-7; v_call: TRBV27; cdr3_nt: TGTGCCAGCAGTTTCGGGACAAATTACGAGCAGTACTTC; cdr3_aa: CASSFGTNYEQYF
clone_size: .; d_call: TRBD2; j_call: TRBJ2-7; v_call: TRBV27; cdr3_nt: TGTGCCAGCAGTTTATCGGCGGGAGGGTTCAACGAGCAGTACTTC; cdr3_aa: CASSLSAGGFNEQYF
clone_size: .; d_call: .; j_call: TRBJ2-2; v_call: TRBV5-4; cdr3_nt: TGTGCCAGCAGCTCAGGGGTGGGCACCGGGGAGCTGTTTTTT; cdr3_aa: CASSSGVGTGELFF
clone_size: .; d_call: .; j_call: TRBJ1-2; v_call: TRBV13; cdr3_nt: TGTGCCAGCAGCCCCGATGGCTACACCTTC; cdr3_aa: CASSPDGYTF
clone_size: .; d_call: TRBD2; j_call: TRBJ2-3; v_call: TRBV13; cdr3_nt: TGTGCCAGCAGCTTAGTGCGGGAGGACGGCACAGATACGCAGTATTTT; cdr3_aa: CASSLVREDGTDTQYF
clone_size: .; d_call: .; j_call: TRBJ2-7; v_call: TRBV21-1; cdr3_nt: TGTGCCAGCCCTCATTTGCGGACTAGCGGGAGAGAACCTACCTACGAGCAGTACTTC; cdr3_aa: CASPHLRTSGREPTYEQYF
clone_size: .; d_call: TRBD1; j_call: TRBJ2-3; v_call: TRBV27; cdr3_nt: TGTGCCAGCAGTTCCACTCAGACAGGGACGGGCACAGATACGCAGTATTTT; cdr3_aa: CASSSTQTGTGTDTQYF
clone_size: .; d_call: .; j_call: TRBJ1-1; v_call: TRBV7-9; cdr3_nt: TGTGCCAGCAGCCTCGGGGGTGGGAACACTGAAGCTTTCTTT; cdr3_aa: CASSLGGGNTEAFF
clone_size: .; d_call: TRBD1; j_call: TRBJ2-5; v_call: TRBV10-3; cdr3_nt: TGTGCCATCAGCCCCCGGGACAGGGACTACCAAGAGACCCAGTACTTC; cdr3_aa: CAISPRDRDYQETQYF
clone_size: .; d_call: .; j_call: TRBJ2-1; v_call: TRBV5-5; cdr3_nt: TGTGCCAGCAGCTCCGGGTCTTCCTACAATGAGCAGTTCTTC; cdr3_aa: CASSSGSSYNEQFF
clone_size: .; d_call: .; j_call: TRBJ2-3; v_call: TRBV29-1; cdr3_nt: TGCAGCGTTGAGGGGCTGAGCACAGATACGCAGTATTTT; cdr3_aa: CSVEGLSTDTQYF
clone_size: .; d_call: TRBD2; j_call: TRBJ2-1; v_call: TRBV5-1; cdr3_nt: TGCGCCAGCAGCTTGGCCAGCGGGAGCTACAATGAGCAGTTCTTC; cdr3_aa: CASSLASGSYNEQFF
clone_size: few; d_call: .; j_call: TRBJ2-7; v_call: TRBV28; cdr3_nt: TGTGCCAGCAGCCCACGGGTCTACGAGCAGTACTTC; cdr3_aa: CASSPRVYEQYF
clone_size: .; d_call: .; j_call: TRBJ2-2; v_call: TRBV7-9; cdr3_nt: TGTGCCAGCAGCGCTCAAGCAGGGATCACCGGGGAGCTGTTTTTT; cdr3_aa: CASSAQAGITGELFF
clone_size: .; d_call: .; j_call: TRBJ2-1; v_call: TRBV7-9; cdr3_nt: TGTGCCAGCAGCTTATTAGACAGGACCTACAATGAGCAGTTCTTC; cdr3_aa: CASSLLDRTYNEQFF
clone_size: few; d_call: TRBD1; j_call: TRBJ2-2; v_call: TRBV10-1; cdr3_nt: TGCGCCAGCAGTGAGTCGGACAGGGTCACCGGGGAGCTGTTTTTT; cdr3_aa: CASSESDRVTGELFF
clone_size: .; d_call: .; j_call: TRBJ2-7; v_call: TRBV18; cdr3_nt: TGTGCCAGCTCACCAGGCAGGGAGGTTGGGCAGTACTTC; cdr3_aa: CASSPGREVGQYF
clone_size: .; d_call: .; j_call: TRBJ2-7; v_call: TRBV28; cdr3_nt: TGTGCCCACGAGGGCAGGGGCGACTCCTACGAGCAGTACTTC; cdr3_aa: CAHEGRGDSYEQYF
clone_size: once; d_call: .; j_call: TRBJ2-1; v_call: TRBV6-4; cdr3_nt: TGTGCCAGCAGTGTAACTAGTAACAATGAGCAGTTCTTC; cdr3_aa: CASSVTSNNEQFF
clone_size: .; d_call: .; j_call: TRBJ2-7; v_call: TRBV5-4; cdr3_nt: TGTGCCAGCAGCTTGGGTTCTGGAAGGGGCTACGAGCAGTACTTC; cdr3_aa: CASSLGSGRGYEQYF
clone_size: .; d_call: TRBD2; j_call: TRBJ2-1; v_call: TRBV15; cdr3_nt: TGTGCCACCAGCCATCTAGCGGGCCCCTACAATGAGCAGTTCTTC; cdr3_aa: CATSHLAGPYNEQFF
clone_size: .; d_call: TRBD2; j_call: TRBJ2-5; v_call: TRBV28; cdr3_nt: TGTGCCAGCAGTTTGCGGTTGACTAGCGGGAGTCCGTACCAAGAGACCCAGTACTTC; cdr3_aa: CASSLRLTSGSPYQETQYF
clone_size: .; d_call: .; j_call: TRBJ1-2; v_call: TRBV28; cdr3_nt: TGTGCCAGCAGTTTGATGGGGGCGTCCGGCTACACCTTC; cdr3_aa: CASSLMGASGYTF
clone_size: .; d_call: .; j_call: TRBJ2-7; v_call: TRBV30; cdr3_nt: TGTGCCTGGAGTCCGAGTAGCTCCTACGAGCAGTACTTC; cdr3_aa: CAWSPSSSYEQYF
clone_size: .; d_call: TRBD2; j_call: TRBJ2-5; v_call: TRBV6-5; cdr3_nt: TGTGCCAGCAGTTACGAGGCTAGCGGGAGTGTTGAGACCCAGTACTTC; cdr3_aa: CASSYEASGSVETQYF
clone_size: .; d_call: TRBD1; j_call: TRBJ1-2; v_call: TRBV18; cdr3_nt: TGTGCCAGCTCATCCACAGGGGTTGGCGACTATGGCTACACCTTC; cdr3_aa: CASSSTGVGDYGYTF
clone_size: .; d_call: TRBD1; j_call: TRBJ1-5; v_call: TRBV18; cdr3_nt: TGTGCCAGCTCATCGGACAGGGCCGGGAGTCAGCCCCAGCATTTT; cdr3_aa: CASSSDRAGSQPQHF
clone_size: .; d_call: TRBD2; j_call: TRBJ2-7; v_call: TRBV9; cdr3_nt: TGTGCCAGCAGCAGAGGCTCTAGCGGGAGTTACCACGAGCAGTACTTC; cdr3_aa: CASSRGSSGSYHEQYF
clone_size: .; d_call: .; j_call: TRBJ2-1; v_call: TRBV27; cdr3_nt: TGTGCCAGCAGTTTATCCTCTTTTAGCAATGAGCAGTTCTTC; cdr3_aa: CASSLSSFSNEQFF
clone_size: .; d_call: TRBD2; j_call: TRBJ2-1; v_call: TRBV18; cdr3_nt: TGTGCCAGCTCACCAAGGAGCGGGAGCTCCTACAATGAGCAGTTCTTC; cdr3_aa: CASSPRSGSSYNEQFF
clone_size: .; d_call: TRBD1; j_call: TRBJ2-2; v_call: TRBV4-1; cdr3_nt: TGCGCCAGCAGCCGCGGAACAGGGGTGATGGGCACCGGGGAGCTGTTTTTT; cdr3_aa: CASSRGTGVMGTGELFF
clone_size: .; d_call: .; j_call: TRBJ1-1; v_call: TRBV29-1; cdr3_nt: TGCAGCGTCCGCCCCGAGGGGGTCACTGAAGCTTTCTTT; cdr3_aa: CSVRPEGVTEAFF
clone_size: .; d_call: TRBD2; j_call: TRBJ2-1; v_call: TRBV19; cdr3_nt: TGTGCCAGTGAAGCGGGGGGCCACAATGAGCAGTTCTTC; cdr3_aa: CASEAGGHNEQFF
clone_size: .; d_call: .; j_call: TRBJ1-1; v_call: TRBV5-4; cdr3_nt: TGTGCCAGCAGCTTAGTGACAGTCGGGAACACTGAAGCTTTCTTT; cdr3_aa: CASSLVTVGNTEAFF
clone_size: .; d_call: .; j_call: TRBJ2-1; v_call: TRBV5-6; cdr3_nt: TGTGCCAGCAGCTTGGTTTTAAATGAGCAGTTCTTC; cdr3_aa: CASSLVLNEQFF
clone_size: .; d_call: .; j_call: TRBJ1-2; v_call: TRBV5-6; cdr3_nt: TGTGCCAGCAGCTTGTTCAGGGCCCTCTATGGCTACACCTTC; cdr3_aa: CASSLFRALYGYTF
clone_size: .; d_call: .; j_call: TRBJ2-7; v_call: TRBV4-2; cdr3_nt: TGTGCCAGCAGCCAAGCCGGGGAGGGGGAGGTCGAGCAGTACTTC; cdr3_aa: CASSQAGEGEVEQYF
clone_size: .; d_call: .; j_call: TRBJ2-3; v_call: TRBV5-1; cdr3_nt: TGCGCCAGCAGCCTTGGAGGGTGGGAGGAGGGCACAGATACGCAGTATTTT; cdr3_aa: CASSLGGWEEGTDTQYF
clone_size: .; d_call: TRBD1; j_call: TRBJ2-7; v_call: TRBV7-6; cdr3_nt: TGTGCCAGCAGCTTGGGGGACAGGGCGGCCGAGCAGTACTTC; cdr3_aa: CASSLGDRAAEQYF
clone_size: .; d_call: TRBD1; j_call: TRBJ2-1; v_call: TRBV10-3; cdr3_nt: TGTGCCATCAGTGTCCGAGGGACAGACAATGAGCAGTTCTTC; cdr3_aa: CAISVRGTDNEQFF